Following are 6 T cell receptor beta chains from one sample sequenced in a study of blood T cell repertoires in COVID-19. Sequencing was performed with immunoSEQ multiplex PCR; in TCRdb, only in-frame clones are kept and a portion is missing. The data show approximately 340,000 clones, 80% to 95% seen once. The sample taken for sequencing was PBMCs or T cells enriched from blood (not recorded which). The receptors shown here come from a woman aged 35 to 49 who had been exposed to COVID-19.

CDR3 sequence reads: CAHPRRAGNQETQYF. The CDR3 DNA sequence: TGTGCCCACCCAAGACGAGCGGGGAACCAAGAGACCCAGTACTTC. The V call is TRBV6-4, the J call TRBJ2-5; TRBD2 matches 7 bases. The CDR3 covers 15 residues. Germline CDR1 MRHNA, CDR2 SNTAGT. V trimming: 11 bases; J trimming: 0 bases; junction bases outside the gene matches: 12.

The genes are TRBV24-1 and TRBJ2-2, with 9 bases identical to TRBD2. The CDR3 has 18 amino acids. Germline CDR1 KGHDR, CDR2 SFDVKD. J lost 0 bases, V lost 9 bases, and 13 bases had no gene match. The CDR3 protein is CATSPGYLAGANTGELFF. For the CDR3, the DNA is TGTGCCACCTCGCCAGGGTACTTAGCGGGGGCGAACACCGGGGAGCTGTTTTTT.

This chain connects TRBV9 to TRBJ2-1; 8 bases line up with TRBD2. Germline CDR1 SGDLS, CDR2 YYNGEE. The J segment lost 5 bases and the V segment lost 4 bases, leaving 14 bases of the junction unmatched. The CDR3 has 17 amino acids. DNA for the CDR3: TGTGCCAGCAGCCATAAAGGCGGGGGGCAGTTGCACAATGAGCAGTTCTTC. Amino acid sequence: CASSHKGGGQLHNEQFF.

This clone appeared a few times. The genes are TRBV7-9 and TRBJ2-7; 9 bases match TRBD1. The length of the CDR3 is 16 residues. The V gene's germline CDR1 is SEHNR and CDR2 FQNEAQ (reference sequence). The trim removed 5 bases at V and 2 bases at J, leaving 10 bases unmatched. CDR3 sequence reads: CASSPAPGQGTYEQYF. CDR3 in DNA: TGTGCCAGCAGCCCCGCCCCGGGACAGGGTACCTACGAGCAGTACTTC.

This clone was recorded once. The J gene is TRBJ1-6, the V gene TRBV27; TRBD1 matches at 8 bases. Germline CDR1 and CDR2: MNHEY and SMNVEV (reference sequence). The ends lost 8 bases at V and 5 bases at J; junction bases unmatched: 5. The CDR3 consists of 14 residues. The CDR3 protein is CASGLDRDNSPLHF. The CDR3 coding sequence is TGTGCCAGCGGCCTGGACAGGGATAATTCACCCCTCCACTTT.

The chain employs TRBV6-5 and TRBJ1-4, with D maybe TRBD1 (6 bases). This CDR3 spans 15 amino acids. Trimming shortened V by 5 bases and J by 5 bases, and 15 bases separated the two germline ends. Germline-derived CDR1 and CDR2 are MNHEY and SVGAGI. This CDR3 is CASSPQGFGNEKLFF. CDR3 bases: TGTGCCAGCAGTCCACAGGGTTTCGGCAATGAAAAACTGTTTTTT.